A few counts support the clone carrying this TCR beta chain. Antigen specificity is unknown. TCRdb keeps only in-frame clones here, not all; method: immunoSEQ multiplex PCR. The sample has 25,000 to 30,000 clones, about 73% seen once; the top ten hold roughly 10%. The data stem from a study of vaccination effects on CD4 cells after COVID-19. Antigen-specific CD4+ T cells were first expanded with viral peptide pools by the ViraFEST assay and only then sequenced. Isolating CD4+ T cells followed 9 to 10 days of culture. Every participant took two doses of the BNT162b2 or mRNA-1273 vaccine. The CDR3 spans 14 residues. V lost 0 bases, J lost 5 bases, and 8 bases lay in between. Per germline, CDR1 SGHNT and CDR2 YYREEE (reference sequence).

This rearrangement joins TRBV5-4 to TRBJ1-4; unclear D gene. The sequence derives from a human donor who received a COVID-19 vaccine. The sample here was CD4+ T cells from PBMCs cultured with HCoV-NL63 spike peptides, taken after COVID-19 vaccination. The DNA for the CDR3 is TGTGCCAGCAGCTTGGCACGGACGAATGAAAAACTGTTTTTT. This gives the protein CASSLARTNEKLFF.